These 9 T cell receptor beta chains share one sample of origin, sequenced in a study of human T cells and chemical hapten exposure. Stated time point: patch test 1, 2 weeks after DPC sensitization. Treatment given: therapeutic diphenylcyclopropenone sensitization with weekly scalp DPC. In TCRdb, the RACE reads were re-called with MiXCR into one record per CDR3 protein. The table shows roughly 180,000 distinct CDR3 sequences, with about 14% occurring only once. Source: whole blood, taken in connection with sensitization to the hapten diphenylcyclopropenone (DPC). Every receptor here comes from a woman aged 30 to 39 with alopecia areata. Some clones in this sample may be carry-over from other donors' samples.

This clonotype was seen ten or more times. DNA of the CDR3: TGCAGTGCAGAAGCGGGACTAGCGGATTACAATGAGCAGTTCTTC. Translation gives CSAEAGLADYNEQFF. The chain has TRBV20-1 and TRBJ2-1; 11 bases map to TRBD2. The V gene's germline CDR1 is DFQATT and CDR2 SNEGSKA (reference sequence). The CDR3 has 15 residues. V trimming: 6 bases; J trimming: 4 bases; junction bases outside the gene matches: 8.

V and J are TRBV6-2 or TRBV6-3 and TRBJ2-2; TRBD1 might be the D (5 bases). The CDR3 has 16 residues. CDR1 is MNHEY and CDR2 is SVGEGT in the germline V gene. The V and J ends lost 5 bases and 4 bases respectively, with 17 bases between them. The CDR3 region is CASSAQGRLITGELFF. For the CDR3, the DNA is TGTGCCAGCAGTGCTCAGGGCCGGCTAATCACCGGGGAGCTGTTTTTT.

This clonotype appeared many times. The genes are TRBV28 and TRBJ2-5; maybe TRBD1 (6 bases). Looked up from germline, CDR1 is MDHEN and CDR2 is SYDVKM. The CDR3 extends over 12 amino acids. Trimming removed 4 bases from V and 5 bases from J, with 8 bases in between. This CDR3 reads CASSSQGETQYF. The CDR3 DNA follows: TGTGCCAGCAGTTCTCAGGGGGAGACCCAGTACTTC. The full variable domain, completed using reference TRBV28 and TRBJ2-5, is DVKVTQSSRYLVKRTGEKVFLECVQDMDHENMFWYRQDPGLGLRLIYFSYDVKMKEKGDIPEGYSVSREKKERFSLILESASTNQTSMYLCASSSQGETQYFGPGTRLLVL.

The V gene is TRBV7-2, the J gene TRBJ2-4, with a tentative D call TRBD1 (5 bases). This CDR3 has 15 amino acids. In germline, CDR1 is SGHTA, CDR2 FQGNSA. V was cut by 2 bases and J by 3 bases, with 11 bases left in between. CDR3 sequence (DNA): TGTGCCAGCAGCTTAAAACAGGCTTTCAAAAACATTCAGTACTTC. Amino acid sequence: CASSLKQAFKNIQYF.

This CDR3 is CASSFYTDRASGTEAFF. DNA of the CDR3: TGTGCCAGCAGCTTCTATACGGACAGAGCCTCTGGGACTGAAGCTTTCTTT. The chain carries TRBV5-6 and TRBJ1-1, with D possibly being TRBD1 (6 bases). Germline values: CDR1 SGHDT, CDR2 YYEEEE. V was shortened by 2 bases and J by 5 bases, with 22 bases between the two germline ends. The CDR3 totals 17 residues. Complete variable domain (other parts from reference TRBV5-6 and TRBJ1-1): DAGVTQSPTHLIKTRGQQVTLRCSPKSGHDTVSWYQQALGQGPQFIFQYYEEEERQRGNFPDRFSGHQFPNYSSELNVNALLLGDSALYLCASSFYTDRASGTEAFFGQGTRLTVV.

CDR3 DNA sequence: TGTGCCAGCAGTTTAAGCGGGAGTGGGCACAATGAGCAGTTCTTC. Translated: CASSLSGSGHNEQFF. This chain links TRBV12-3 or TRBV12-4 with TRBJ2-1; the match to TRBD2 covers 8 bases. V was pared by 2 bases and J by 5 bases, with 5 bases of the junction left unmatched. The length of the CDR3 is 15 residues.

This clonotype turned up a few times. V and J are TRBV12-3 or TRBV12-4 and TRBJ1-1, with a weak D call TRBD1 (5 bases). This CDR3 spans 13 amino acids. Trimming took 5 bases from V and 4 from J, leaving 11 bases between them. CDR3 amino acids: CASSLIRGTEAFF. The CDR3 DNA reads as TGTGCCAGCAGTCTTATTAGGGGCACTGAAGCTTTCTTT.

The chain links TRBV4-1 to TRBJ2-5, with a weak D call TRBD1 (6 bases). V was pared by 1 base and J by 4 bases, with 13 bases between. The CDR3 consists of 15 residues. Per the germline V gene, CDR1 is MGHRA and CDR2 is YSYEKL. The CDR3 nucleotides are TGCGCCAGCAGCCAAGTAAGCCCAGGGGCAGAGACCCAGTACTTC. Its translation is CASSQVSPGAETQYF.

CDR3 protein: CASARQEKLFF. CDR3 sequence (DNA): TGTGCCAGCGCTAGACAGGAAAAACTGTTTTTT. The chain recombines TRBV6-6 with TRBJ1-4; tentatively, D is TRBD1 (5 bases). Germline CDR1 and CDR2: MNHNY and SVGAGI (reference sequence). The CDR3 extends over 11 amino acids. Trimming took off 8 bases at V and 8 bases at J, with 9 bases between the two ends.